These 6 T cell receptor beta chains share one sample of origin, sequenced in a study of CD8 T cells in ankylosing spondylitis (dated by TCRdb to the late 2010s). The full study reports these points: Blood from ankylosing spondylitis patients appeared to be characterized by a TCR beta motif composed of under 10 highly homologous amino acid variants.

To prepare the library, 5' RACE was applied. The sequencing machine was an Illumina HiSeq 2500. TCRdb's own reprocessing of the public reads used fastp at Q25 and MiXCR and kept productive beta chains. Merged by CDR3 protein, the rows form single entries marked with the most common genes and DNA. The table for this sample lists about 700,000 distinct CDR3 sequences; under 20% of them were counted only once. 15% to 20% of the sample comes from the top ten. No antigen has been assigned to these receptors. The sequenced material came from blood, either unsorted or a sorted T cell fraction (not recorded which). These TCRs come from a male donor with ankylosing spondylitis.

The table lists this clonotype with a few counts. This chain links TRBV18 with TRBJ1-2; 9 bases agree with TRBD1. The CDR3 runs to 18 residues. The ends lost 6 bases at V and 0 bases at J; junction bases unmatched: 14. In germline, CDR1 is KGHSH, CDR2 LQKENI. The CDR3 spells CASSPQGQGSRPNYGYTF. The CDR3 nucleotides are TGTGCCAGCTCCCCCCAAGGACAGGGGTCACGACCTAACTATGGCTACACCTTC.

The chain couples TRBV27 to TRBJ1-6; TRBD1 matches at 9 bases. Germline-derived CDR1 and CDR2 are MNHEY and SMNVEV (reference sequence). J lost 10 bases, V lost 2 bases, and 3 bases had no gene match. This CDR3 has 14 residues. The CDR3 here is CASSLGTGLSPLHF. In DNA form, the CDR3 reads TGTGCCAGCAGTTTAGGGACAGGGCTATCACCCCTCCACTTT.

This clonotype was detected a few times. The rearrangement joins TRBV4-1 to TRBJ2-1, with 8 bases lining up with TRBD2. The CDR3 is 17 amino acids. Germline trimming cut 1 base from V and 4 bases from J; bases unmatched to any gene: 9. From germline, CDR1 is MGHRA and CDR2 YSYEKL. The CDR3 spells CASSQVSSGGSYNEQFF. The CDR3 coding sequence is TGCGCCAGCAGCCAAGTTTCCAGCGGGGGCTCATACAATGAGCAGTTCTTC.

This clonotype was observed a single time. The V call is TRBV3-1, the J call TRBJ2-3; D remains ambiguous. V dropped 0 bases and J dropped 5 bases, with 9 bases sitting between them. The CDR3 extends over 14 amino acids. CDR1 and CDR2 from the germline V gene are LGHDT and YNNKEL (reference sequence). CDR3 nucleotides: TGTGCCAGCAGCCAAGATGCTGGCGGAGATACGCAGTATTTT. Amino acid sequence: CASSQDAGGDTQYF.

V usage is TRBV9 and J usage is TRBJ1-2; TRBD1 is a possible D gene (5 bases). Germline V gene sequence: CDR1 SGDLS, CDR2 YYNGEE. The CDR3 contains 14 residues. The germline V and J ends were trimmed by 4 bases and 4 bases, with 14 bases remaining between them. The CDR3 DNA reads as TGTGCCAGCAGCCCAGGGAAACTGTTCTATGGCTACACCTTC. Encoded protein: CASSPGKLFYGYTF.

The chain couples TRBV7-2 to TRBJ2-1; D remains unclear. The CDR3 loop spans 15 amino acids. Trimming left V 0 bases short and J 7 bases short, with 13 bases between. CDR1 SGHTA and CDR2 FQGNSA come from the germline V gene. This chain's CDR3 is CASSLAAAPGNEQFF. The DNA for the CDR3 is TGTGCCAGCAGCTTAGCGGCGGCCCCTGGGAATGAGCAGTTCTTC.